This T cell receptor beta chain was profiled in a study of long-term antiretroviral therapy in people with HIV. General study findings and limits: CDR3 lengths in HIV samples spanned a narrower range than controls. Every time point showed a repertoire led by clones expanded before ART. Blood obtained between about 2004 and 2018 may reflect older ART regimens.

The assay used was immunoSEQ (version v3.0), run at survey level. Clones were sequenced by immunoSEQ multiplex PCR, and TCRdb holds only the in-frame ones, with some missing. The sample lists some 14,000 clones, roughly 77% occurring once. The CDR3 extends over 12 amino acids. V was clipped by 4 bases and J by 9 bases, with 13 bases between them. Germline-derived CDR1 and CDR2 are SGHRS and YFSETQ. Every sample had 1-10 million cryopreserved PBMC in it before DNA extraction. The table lists this clone with a few counts. No antigen is known for it. Sequencing was performed on unsorted PBMCs, taken 3.1 years after starting antiretroviral therapy. This TCR was sampled from a man in his forties with HIV. This rearrangement joins TRBV5-1 to TRBJ1-2; maybe TRBD1 (6 bases). This chain's CDR3 is CASSPLGASYTF. CDR3 coding DNA: TGCGCCAGCAGCCCTCTGGGGGCGAGCTACACCTTC.